Listed below are T cell receptor beta chains from one sample, sequenced in a study of T cell changes during pregnancy in multiple sclerosis. Generated by immunoSEQ multiplex PCR, the TCRdb table keeps only in-frame clones and is missing some. The data hold 50,000 to 65,000 clones, with over 85% observed a single time. The material was CD8+ T cells from peripheral blood mononuclear cells, obtained in the second trimester of pregnancy. The receptors were gathered from a female donor with multiple sclerosis, enrolled in a pregnancy study. Both conserved end residues are part of each CDR3. A D gene is named only where the DNA matches it firmly. Expanded clones get a size class; other rows say once, few or many, or leave the size out.

12	TRBD1	few	TRBV30	TRBJ2-2	TGTGCCGGACAGGGGTTGACCGGGGAGCTGTTTTTT	CAGQGLTGELFF
16	TRBD2	once	TRBV5-1	TRBJ2-1	TGCGCCAGCAGCGGGGGACTAGACAGATCCTACAATGAGCAGTTCTTC	CASSGGLDRSYNEQFF
14	NA	NA	TRBV19	TRBJ2-1	TGTGCCAGTAGTATTAACAGCCACTACAATGAGCAGTTCTTC	CASSINSHYNEQFF
15	NA	NA	TRBV6-5	TRBJ1-1	TGTGCCAGCAGTGCCCCGGGACTGCGGAACACTGAAGCTTTCTTT	CASSAPGLRNTEAFF
11	NA	NA	TRBV5-1	TRBJ2-2	TGCGCCAGCAGCTCCGGCGGGGAGCTGTTTTTT	CASSSGGELFF
18	TRBD2	once	TRBV7-8	TRBJ2-1	TGTGCCAGCAGCTTAATGACTCTCAGCGGGGGAACTTACAATGAGCAGTTCTTC	CASSLMTLSGGTYNEQFF
14	TRBD2	NA	TRBV27	TRBJ2-1	TGTGCCACGGTTAACGGGGAGGGAGGGAATGAGCAGTTCTTC	CATVNGEGGNEQFF
15	TRBD1	NA	TRBV5-1	TRBJ1-3	TGCGCCAGCAGCTTCGACAGGGGCTCTGGAAACACCATATATTTT	CASSFDRGSGNTIYF
16	TRBD1	NA	TRBV29-1	TRBJ2-7	TGCAGCGTTGGCGTGGGTCCGGGACAGGTCCCCTACGAGCAGTACTTC	CSVGVGPGQVPYEQYF
13	NA	NA	TRBV2	TRBJ2-7	TGTGCCAGCAGTTCGGGGAGTTCCTACGAGCAGTACTTC	CASSSGSSYEQYF
11	TRBD2	NA	TRBV6-1	TRBJ2-1	TGTGCCACCGCGGGGGGGAATGAGCAGTTCTTC	CATAGGNEQFF
15	NA	NA	TRBV5-6	TRBJ1-4	TGTGCCAGCAGTCCTCGTCAGGCTCCTAATGAAAAACTGTTTTTT	CASSPRQAPNEKLFF
15	TRBD1	NA	TRBV5-1	TRBJ2-1	TGCGCCAGCAGCTCCGGACAGGGGGCGAGCAATGAGCAGTTCTTC	CASSSGQGASNEQFF
14	TRBD1	NA	TRBV11-3	TRBJ1-1	TGTGCCAGCAGCTCCAGACAGGGGAGCATTGAAGCTTTCTTT	CASSSRQGSIEAFF
12	NA	NA	TRBV5-1	TRBJ2-1	TGCGCCAGCACGGGAGCCTACAATGAGCAGTTCTTC	CASTGAYNEQFF
15	NA	NA	TRBV28	TRBJ2-3	TGTGCCAGCGGAGAAGGCCGGTCCTATCGGGATACGCAGTATTTT	CASGEGRSYRDTQYF
14	NA	NA	TRBV29-1	TRBJ2-3	TGCAGCGTTGACACGGGAACTAGCACAGATACGCAGTATTTT	CSVDTGTSTDTQYF
13	NA	NA	TRBV29-1	TRBJ2-1	TGCAGCGGAACAGGAGCCCCCTACAATGAGCAGTTCTTC	CSGTGAPYNEQFF
16	TRBD1	NA	TRBV18	TRBJ2-1	TGTGCCAGCTCACGGTCCCAGGGGGCGGTCTACAATGAGCAGTTCTTC	CASSRSQGAVYNEQFF
16	NA	NA	TRBV30	TRBJ1-5	TGTGCCTGGAGTCCCCCGGGGGGCGAGGGCAATCAGCCCCAGCATTTT	CAWSPPGGEGNQPQHF
13	TRBD1	NA	TRBV2	TRBJ2-7	TGTGCCAGCAGTGCCGGACAGGTTTACGAGCAGTACTTC	CASSAGQVYEQYF
15	TRBD1	NA	TRBV9	TRBJ2-7	TGTGCCAGCAGCGTAGGTACAGGGGAGTCCTACGAGCAGTACTTC	CASSVGTGESYEQYF
15	TRBD1	NA	TRBV5-1	TRBJ1-1	TGCGCCAGCAGCCCCGGGGACAGCAAGTTTAATGAAGCTTTCTTT	CASSPGDSKFNEAFF
14	NA	NA	TRBV5-1	TRBJ2-7	TGCGCCAGCAGCTTGGGACAGATCTCCTACGAGCAGTACTTC	CASSLGQISYEQYF
13	NA	once	TRBV29-1	TRBJ2-7	TGCAGCTGGAGCCACAGGGAGTCCTACGAGCAGTACTTC	CSWSHRESYEQYF
13	NA	NA	TRBV28	TRBJ2-3	TGTGCCAGTAGCAGGGGGGCTTTAGATACGCAGTATTTT	CASSRGALDTQYF
16	TRBD1	NA	TRBV6-6	TRBJ2-5	TGTGCCAGCAGCTACTCGTGGGACAGACTACAAGAGACCCAGTACTTC	CASSYSWDRLQETQYF
14	NA	NA	TRBV9	TRBJ2-5	TGTGCCAGCAGCGTAGGCGGACTAACAGAGACCCAGTACTTC	CASSVGGLTETQYF
11	NA	once	TRBV7-2	TRBJ2-1	TGTGCCAGCAGACTCTACAATGAGCAGTTCTTC	CASRLYNEQFF
12	NA	NA	TRBV28	TRBJ2-7	TGTGCCAGCAGCTCGAGCTCCTACGAGCAGTACTTC	CASSSSSYEQYF
14	NA	NA	TRBV27	TRBJ1-5	TGTGCCAGCAGTTTATCGACAGGCAATCAGCCCCAGCATTTT	CASSLSTGNQPQHF
13	NA	NA	TRBV5-6	TRBJ1-1	TGTGCCAGCAGCCATGGAGGGAGTTCTGAAGCTTTCTTT	CASSHGGSSEAFF
11	NA	NA	TRBV29-1	TRBJ2-3	TGCAGCGCCGAGGGCTTCCTGGGGCAGTATTTT	CSAEGFLGQYF
15	NA	once	TRBV7-8	TRBJ1-1	TGTGCCAGCAGCGAAAGCAGGGGCTCGAACACTGAAGCTTTCTTT	CASSESRGSNTEAFF
13	NA	NA	TRBV5-4	TRBJ2-3	TGTGCCAGCAGCGCCCGGGTGTTAGATACGCAGTATTTT	CASSARVLDTQYF
15	NA	NA	TRBV15	TRBJ1-3	TGTGCCACCAGCAGAGATGACAGCTCTGGAAACACCATATATTTT	CATSRDDSSGNTIYF
14	NA	NA	TRBV27	TRBJ2-7	TGTGCCAGCAGTTTATCCGGGAGAGGCTACGAGCAGTACTTC	CASSLSGRGYEQYF
14	TRBD1	NA	TRBV6-5	TRBJ1-2	TGTGCCAGCAGTTATGGGCAGGGGGACTATGGCTACACCTTC	CASSYGQGDYGYTF
17	TRBD2	NA	TRBV9	TRBJ2-1	TGTGCCAGCAGCGTTTTTTTAGCGGGAGGGCCAAACAATGAGCAGTTCTTC	CASSVFLAGGPNNEQFF
15	NA	NA	TRBV6-5	TRBJ2-3	TGTGCCAGCAGTCCGGACGGGATGGGTACAGATACGCAGTATTTT	CASSPDGMGTDTQYF
14	TRBD1	NA	TRBV19	TRBJ2-7	TGTGCCAGTAGTACGGGACAGGGCGTTTACGAGCAGTACTTC	CASSTGQGVYEQYF
15	NA	NA	TRBV19	TRBJ1-1	TGTGCCAGTACCCCGGTCGGGGGGGCTAACACTGAAGCTTTCTTT	CASTPVGGANTEAFF
16	TRBD2	NA	TRBV4-3	TRBJ2-1	TGCGCCAGCAGCCAGGTACTAGCGGGAGTAGGGCATGAGCAGTTCTTC	CASSQVLAGVGHEQFF
15	TRBD1	NA	TRBV4-3	TRBJ1-1	TGCGCCAGCAGCGCCGGAACAGGGGACAAGACTGAAGCTTTCTTT	CASSAGTGDKTEAFF